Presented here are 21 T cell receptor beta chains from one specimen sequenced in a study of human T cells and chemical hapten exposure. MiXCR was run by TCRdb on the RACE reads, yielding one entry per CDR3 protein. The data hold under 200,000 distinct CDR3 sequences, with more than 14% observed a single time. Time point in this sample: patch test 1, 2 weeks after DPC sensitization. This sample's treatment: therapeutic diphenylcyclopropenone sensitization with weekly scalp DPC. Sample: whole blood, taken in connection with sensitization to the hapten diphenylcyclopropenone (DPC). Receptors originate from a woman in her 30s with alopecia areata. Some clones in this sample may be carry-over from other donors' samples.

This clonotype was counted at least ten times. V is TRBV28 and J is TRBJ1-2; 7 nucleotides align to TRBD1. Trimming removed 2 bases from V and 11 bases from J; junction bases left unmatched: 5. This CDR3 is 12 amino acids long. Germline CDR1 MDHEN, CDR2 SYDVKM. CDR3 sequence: CASSLQTGTYTF. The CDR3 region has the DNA TGTGCCAGCAGTTTACAGACAGGGACTTACACCTTC.

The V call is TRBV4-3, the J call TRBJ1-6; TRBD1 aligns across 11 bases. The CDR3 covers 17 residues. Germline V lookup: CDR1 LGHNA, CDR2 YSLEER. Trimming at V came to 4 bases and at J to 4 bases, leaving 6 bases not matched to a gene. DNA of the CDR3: TGCGCCAGCAGCCGAAGGACAGGGGGCGATTATAATTCACCCCTCCACTTT. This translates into CASSRRTGGDYNSPLHF.

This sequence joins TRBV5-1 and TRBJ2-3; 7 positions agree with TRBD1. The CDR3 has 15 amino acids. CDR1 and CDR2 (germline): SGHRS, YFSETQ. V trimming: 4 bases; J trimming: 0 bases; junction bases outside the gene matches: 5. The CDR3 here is CASSATGISTDTQYF. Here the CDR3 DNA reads TGCGCCAGCAGCGCGACAGGGATAAGCACAGATACGCAGTATTTT. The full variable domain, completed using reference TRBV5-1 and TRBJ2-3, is KAGVTQTPRYLIKTRGQQVTLSCSPISGHRSVSWYQQTPGQGLQFLFEYFSETQRNKGNFPGRFSGRQFSNSRSEMNVSTLELGDSALYLCASSATGISTDTQYFGPGTRLTVL.

The CDR3 region is CAISGPGQGLNGQYF. The CDR3 nucleotides read TGTGCCATCAGTGGCCCGGGACAGGGTTTGAACGGGCAGTACTTC. The chain links TRBV10-3 to TRBJ2-7; TRBD1 matches at 9 bases. The CDR3 sequence is 15 residues long. Trimming at V came to 4 bases and at J to 9 bases, leaving 13 bases not matched to a gene. Per germline, CDR1 ENHRY and CDR2 SYGVKD.

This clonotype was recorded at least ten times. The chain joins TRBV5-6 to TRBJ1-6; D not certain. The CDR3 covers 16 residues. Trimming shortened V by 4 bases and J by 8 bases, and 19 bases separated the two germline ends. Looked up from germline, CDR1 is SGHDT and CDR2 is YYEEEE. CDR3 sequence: CASSDVPGSSHSPLHF. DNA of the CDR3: TGTGCCAGCAGCGATGTGCCGGGGTCTTCACATTCACCCCTCCACTTT.

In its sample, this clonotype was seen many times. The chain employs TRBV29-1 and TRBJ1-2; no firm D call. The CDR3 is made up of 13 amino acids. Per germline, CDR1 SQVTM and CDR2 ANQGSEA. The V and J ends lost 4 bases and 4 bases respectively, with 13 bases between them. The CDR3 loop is CSVAADALYGYTF. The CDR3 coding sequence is TGCAGCGTTGCAGCGGATGCCCTCTATGGCTACACCTTC.

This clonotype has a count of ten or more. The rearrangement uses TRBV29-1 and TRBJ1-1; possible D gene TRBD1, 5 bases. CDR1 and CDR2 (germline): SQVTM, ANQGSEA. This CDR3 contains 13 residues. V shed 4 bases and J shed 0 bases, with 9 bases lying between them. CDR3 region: CSVAGTLNTEAFF. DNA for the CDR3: TGCAGCGTTGCCGGGACGTTGAACACTGAAGCTTTCTTT.

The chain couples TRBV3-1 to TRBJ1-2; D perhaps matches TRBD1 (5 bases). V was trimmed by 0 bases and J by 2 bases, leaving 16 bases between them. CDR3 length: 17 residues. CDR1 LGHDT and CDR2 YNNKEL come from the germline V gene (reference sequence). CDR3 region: CASSQDSLPGRNYGYTF. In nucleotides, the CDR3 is TGTGCCAGCAGCCAAGATTCGTTACCAGGGCGGAACTATGGCTACACCTTC.

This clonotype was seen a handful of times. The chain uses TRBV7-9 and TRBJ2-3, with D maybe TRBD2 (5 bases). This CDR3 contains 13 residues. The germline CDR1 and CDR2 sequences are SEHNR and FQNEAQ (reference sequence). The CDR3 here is CASRDLTQDTQYF. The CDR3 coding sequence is TGTGCAAGCCGGGATCTTACCCAAGATACGCAGTATTTT.

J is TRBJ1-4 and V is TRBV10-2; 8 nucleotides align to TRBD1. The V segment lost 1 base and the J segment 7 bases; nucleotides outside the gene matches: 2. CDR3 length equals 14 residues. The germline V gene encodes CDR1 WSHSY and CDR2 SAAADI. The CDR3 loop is CASSEWTGSEKLFF. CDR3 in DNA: TGCGCCAGCAGTGAGTGGACAGGGAGTGAAAAACTGTTTTTT.

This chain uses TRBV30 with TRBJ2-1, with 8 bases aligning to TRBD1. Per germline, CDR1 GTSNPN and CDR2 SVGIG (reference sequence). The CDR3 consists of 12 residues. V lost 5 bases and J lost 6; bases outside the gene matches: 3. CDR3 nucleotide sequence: TGTGCCTGGCCTGACAGGGGCAATGAGCAGTTCTTC. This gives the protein CAWPDRGNEQFF.

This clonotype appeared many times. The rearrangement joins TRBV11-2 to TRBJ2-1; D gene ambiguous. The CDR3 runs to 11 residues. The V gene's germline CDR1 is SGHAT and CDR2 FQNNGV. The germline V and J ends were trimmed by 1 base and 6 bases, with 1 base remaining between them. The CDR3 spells CASSLANEQFF. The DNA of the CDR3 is TGTGCCAGCAGCTTAGCCAATGAGCAGTTCTTC.

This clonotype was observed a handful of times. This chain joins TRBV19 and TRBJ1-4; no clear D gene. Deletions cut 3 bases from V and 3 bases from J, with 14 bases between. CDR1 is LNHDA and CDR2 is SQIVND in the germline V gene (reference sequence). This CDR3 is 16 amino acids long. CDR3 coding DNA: TGTGCCAGTAGTATGATTTCCAGCCCGGCTAATGAAAAACTGTTTTTT. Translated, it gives CASSMISSPANEKLFF.

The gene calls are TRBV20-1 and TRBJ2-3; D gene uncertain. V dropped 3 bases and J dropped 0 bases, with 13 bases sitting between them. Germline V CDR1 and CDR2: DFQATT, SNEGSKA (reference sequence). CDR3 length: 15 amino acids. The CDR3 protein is CSASFGGYSTDTQYF. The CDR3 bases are TGCAGTGCTAGTTTCGGCGGATATAGCACAGATACGCAGTATTTT.

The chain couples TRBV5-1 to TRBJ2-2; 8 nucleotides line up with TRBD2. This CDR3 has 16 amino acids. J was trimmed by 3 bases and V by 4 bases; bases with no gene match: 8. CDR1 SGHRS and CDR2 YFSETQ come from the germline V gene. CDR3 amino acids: CASSQGLAVDTGELFF. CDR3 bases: TGCGCCAGCAGCCAAGGACTAGCCGTAGACACCGGGGAGCTGTTTTTT.

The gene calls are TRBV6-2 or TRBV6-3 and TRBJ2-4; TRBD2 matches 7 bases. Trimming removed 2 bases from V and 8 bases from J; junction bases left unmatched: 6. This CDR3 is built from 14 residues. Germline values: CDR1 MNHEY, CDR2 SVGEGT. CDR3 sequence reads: CASSYGIRGDIQYF. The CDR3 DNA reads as TGTGCCAGCAGTTACGGGATACGGGGGGACATTCAGTACTTC.

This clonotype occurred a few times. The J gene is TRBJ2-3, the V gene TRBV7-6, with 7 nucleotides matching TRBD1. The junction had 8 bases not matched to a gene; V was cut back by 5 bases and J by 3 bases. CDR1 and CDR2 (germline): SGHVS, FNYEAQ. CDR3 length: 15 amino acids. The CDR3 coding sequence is TGTGCCAGCAGCCAAGCAGGGGGATTGACAGATACGCAGTATTTT. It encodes CASSQAGGLTDTQYF. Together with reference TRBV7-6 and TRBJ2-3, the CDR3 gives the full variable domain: GAGVSQSPRYKVTKRGQDVALRCDPISGHVSLYWYRQALGQGPEFLTYFNYEAQQDKSGLPNDRFSAERPEGSISTLTIQRTEQRDSAMYRCASSQAGGLTDTQYFGPGTRLTVL.

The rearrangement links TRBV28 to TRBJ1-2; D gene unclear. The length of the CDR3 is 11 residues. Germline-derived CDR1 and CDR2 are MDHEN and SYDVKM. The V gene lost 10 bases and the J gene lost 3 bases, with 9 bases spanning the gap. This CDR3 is CAIPGDYGYTF. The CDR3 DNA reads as TGTGCCATCCCCGGGGACTATGGCTACACCTTC.

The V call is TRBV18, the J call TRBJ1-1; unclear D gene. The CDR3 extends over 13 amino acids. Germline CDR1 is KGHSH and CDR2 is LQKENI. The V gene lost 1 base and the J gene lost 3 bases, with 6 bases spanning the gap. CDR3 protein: CASSPLEDTEAFF. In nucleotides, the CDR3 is TGTGCCAGCTCACCACTGGAGGACACTGAAGCTTTCTTT.

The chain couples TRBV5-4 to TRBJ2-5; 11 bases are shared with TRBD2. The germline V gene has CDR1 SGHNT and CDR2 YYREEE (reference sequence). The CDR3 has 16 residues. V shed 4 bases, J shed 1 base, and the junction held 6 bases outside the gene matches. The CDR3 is CASSLTSGTVQETQYF. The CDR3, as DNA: TGTGCCAGCAGCCTGACTAGCGGGACGGTCCAAGAGACCCAGTACTTC.

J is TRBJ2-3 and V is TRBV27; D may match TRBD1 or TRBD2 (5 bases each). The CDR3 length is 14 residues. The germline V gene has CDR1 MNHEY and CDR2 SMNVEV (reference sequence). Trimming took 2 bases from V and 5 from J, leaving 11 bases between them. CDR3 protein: CASSLGTRRDTQYF. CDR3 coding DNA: TGTGCCAGCAGTTTAGGGACCAGGCGAGATACGCAGTATTTT.